These T cell receptor beta chains were read from a single sample in a study of CD8 T cells in ankylosing spondylitis. Using its own MiXCR run on the 5' RACE reads, TCRdb lists one record per CDR3 protein. The sample includes fewer than 400,000 distinct CDR3 sequences, about 14% of them seen just once. The sequenced sample was blood, either unsorted or a sorted T cell fraction (not recorded which). Every receptor here comes from a male donor with ankylosing spondylitis or in good health (not recorded which). Each CDR3 is given with its conserved first and last residue. A D gene is named only where the DNA matches it firmly. Only part of the rows carry a size: once, few, many, or a class if the clone is expanded.

V gene: TRBV29-1; J gene: TRBJ1-1; D gene: -; clone size: few; CDR3 DNA: TGCAGCGTTGCGCGGGGGACTGAAGCTTTCTTT; CDR3 protein: CSVARGTEAFF
V gene: TRBV9; J gene: TRBJ2-7; D gene: -; clone size: -; CDR3 DNA: TGTGCCAGCAGCTCCGGGCCCGGGGACGAGCAGTACTTC; CDR3 protein: CASSSGPGDEQYF
V gene: TRBV7-2; J gene: TRBJ2-3; D gene: TRBD2; clone size: -; CDR3 DNA: TGTGCCAGCAGCTTAGGTAGCGGGGGGGCAGTCACAGATACGCAGTATTTT; CDR3 protein: CASSLGSGGAVTDTQYF
V gene: TRBV5-1; J gene: TRBJ2-7; D gene: -; clone size: few; CDR3 DNA: TGCGCCAGCGCTGGTTCTTCGGCGAGGCAGTACTTC; CDR3 protein: CASAGSSARQYF
V gene: TRBV19; J gene: TRBJ1-5; D gene: -; clone size: -; CDR3 DNA: TGTGCCAGTAGTATAGATCGCGGCAATCAGCCCCAGCATTTT; CDR3 protein: CASSIDRGNQPQHF
V gene: TRBV29-1; J gene: TRBJ2-5; D gene: -; clone size: -; CDR3 DNA: TGCAGCGTTGAAGGGAACGCGCAAGAGACCCAGTACTTC; CDR3 protein: CSVEGNAQETQYF
V gene: TRBV20-1; J gene: TRBJ2-7; D gene: -; clone size: -; CDR3 DNA: TGCAGTGCTAGCCGAACTAGGGTTGGCGAGCAGTACTTC; CDR3 protein: CSASRTRVGEQYF
V gene: TRBV7-9; J gene: TRBJ1-3; D gene: TRBD1; clone size: few; CDR3 DNA: TGTGCCAGCAGCCCACAGGGGGTTAACACCATATATTTT; CDR3 protein: CASSPQGVNTIYF
V gene: TRBV11-1; J gene: TRBJ2-5; D gene: TRBD2; clone size: many; CDR3 DNA: TGTGCCAGCAGCCCCTTCAACCGTGGACTAGCGGGGGCTCAAGAGACCCAGTACTTC; CDR3 protein: CASSPFNRGLAGAQETQYF
V gene: TRBV2; J gene: TRBJ2-1; D gene: TRBD1; clone size: few; CDR3 DNA: TGTGCCAGCAGTGAAGCGGACAGGGTCATAGGAAATGAGCAGTTCTTC; CDR3 protein: CASSEADRVIGNEQFF
V gene: TRBV19; J gene: TRBJ1-1; D gene: -; clone size: -; CDR3 DNA: TGTGCCAGTAGTATAATTGGAGGGACTGAAGCTTTCTTT; CDR3 protein: CASSIIGGTEAFF
V gene: TRBV7-9; J gene: TRBJ2-3; D gene: TRBD2; clone size: few; CDR3 DNA: TGTGCCAGCAGCCGTACTAGCGGGAGTGGCACAGATACGCAGTATTTT; CDR3 protein: CASSRTSGSGTDTQYF
V gene: TRBV5-1; J gene: TRBJ1-2; D gene: -; clone size: few; CDR3 DNA: TGCGCCAGCAGCTTGGATACAGGGAACTATGGCTACACCTTC; CDR3 protein: CASSLDTGNYGYTF
V gene: TRBV10-1; J gene: TRBJ1-5; D gene: -; clone size: many; CDR3 DNA: TGCGCCAGCAGTGCGGGTTATAGCAATCAGCCCCAGCATTTT; CDR3 protein: CASSAGYSNQPQHF
V gene: TRBV7-2; J gene: TRBJ2-1; D gene: -; clone size: few; CDR3 DNA: TGTGCCAGCAGCTCCACGGGGAGTTACAATGAGCAGTTCTTC; CDR3 protein: CASSSTGSYNEQFF
V gene: TRBV7-2; J gene: TRBJ2-1; D gene: -; clone size: few; CDR3 DNA: TGTGCCAGCAGCTCCTCCCTCGCCGCCAATGAGCAGTTCTTC; CDR3 protein: CASSSSLAANEQFF